The clone carrying this T cell receptor beta chain was recorded only once. Its antigen is still unknown. The sample is drawn from a study of CD8 T cells in Susac syndrome. Study context: Treatment status at blood draw for the Susac syndrome patients was therapy-naive, corticosteroids, or intravenous immunoglobulin alone. Findings and caveats of the study: It was in TEMRA cells and active patients that Susac CD8+ clonal expansion peaked.

Looked up from germline, CDR1 is SGHDT and CDR2 is YYEEEE. The V end was cut by 1 base, the J end by 5 bases, with 9 bases between. CDR3 length: 13 amino acids. The RNA input was roughly 0.45 to 1 ug, and it was reverse transcribed with random hexamers. The amplification used immunoSEQ multiplex PCR on TCR beta CDR3; it spanned 54 Vbeta and 13 Jbeta. Each CDR3 protein is one row after TCRdb ran MiXCR on the immunoSEQ multiplex PCR reads. The table includes about 23,000 distinct CDR3 sequences, 93% detected once. Sequencing used CD8+ T cells from PBMCs. The rearrangement joins TRBV5-6 to TRBJ2-5; D gene ambiguous. This sequence originates from a human donor with Susac syndrome. CDR3 in amino acids: CASSLSQWETQYF. The CDR3 DNA follows: TGTGCCAGCAGCTTGTCACAGTGGGAGACCCAGTACTTC.